The T cell receptor (beta chain) under discussion was sequenced for a study of cytomegalovirus exposure and HLA in healthy donors (dated by TCRdb to about 2017). Study-level background: According to an earlier analysis of 587 of the donors, about 170 million T cells yielded roughly 100 million unique TCR beta sequences and around 300 Gb of sequence data. High-throughput TCR immunosequencing, statistical association of individual TCRs with disease status, and machine learning were combined to predict cytomegalovirus infection status. Roughly 300 gigabases of sequencing data and approximately 92 million unique TCR sequences made up an early release that covered over 550 HLA-typed donors. HLA typing included class I and class II loci at four-digit resolution. A separate validation cohort of 100 to 150 different subjects was used in addition to the 666-subject first cohort. The number of donors typed differed by locus, with roughly 629-640 for A, B, C, DRB1 and DQB1, around 500 for DQA1, about 610 for DPA1, and around 430 for DPB1. A later analysis re-examined previously published TCR beta repertoires from just over 650 donors and added high-resolution HLA genotyping to investigate patterns of TCR occurrence. The T cell repertoires of under 700 subjects were profiled by immunosequencing and related to cytomegalovirus serostatus. Roughly five DR-DQ haplotypes were treated as single units for association and clustering because of strong linkage in the cohort. Every repertoire in the discovery cohort had been generated on one and the same sequencing platform. To decide whether each TCR beta V gene segment behaved as functional or pseudogenic, an earlier analysis of 587 of the donors relied on high-throughput TCR beta sequencing. The genetic ancestry cluster associated with self-reported Caucasian donors included over 80% of the roughly 380 genotyped donors. The study aimed to test whether signatures of past pathogen exposure could be identified by cataloging public T cell receptors. On average, 235,054 unique TCR beta nucleotide sequences were sequenced per donor among some 430 genotyped donors of the cohort, with roughly 20% of those sequences being non-productive. Rather than using new phenotypic data, the later analysis identified candidate immune exposures from TCR beta sequences and from how often those sequences occurred across donors. A later genetic analysis used genome-wide SNP genotypes for about 60% of the roughly 670 donors, treating that subset as a discovery cohort. Donor age, sex, ethnicity and CMV serostatus were collected together with the repertoire data.

Findings and caveats that apply to the study as a whole: When HLA alleles, especially DR and DQ, strongly co-occurred, attributing TCR associations to individual alleles was difficult. Cytomegalovirus status was reported to be diagnosed by the classifier with high specificity and sensitivity in both the original and validation cohorts. Several of the top co-occurrence clusters appeared to be linked to parvovirus B19, influenza, CMV and Epstein-Barr virus, according to a later analysis. According to a later analysis, most CMV-associated TCR beta chains appeared to be HLA-restricted, and the HLA associations seemed to be driven largely by CMV exposure. A group of highly shared sequence variants was considered likely to be a technical artifact of the sequencing pipeline. A few of the identified cytomegalovirus-associated TCR beta chains were confirmed in vitro to be specific for cytomegalovirus antigens. Correlated functional status among segregating V segments might be attributable to linkage disequilibrium, but an unknown experimental factor could not be ruled out. In a later analysis, the rate of TCR association differed among HLA loci, with DRB1 alleles having the most associated TCRs and HLA-C alleles having the fewest. A later analysis associated some 17,000 TCR beta sequences with specific HLA alleles at a false discovery rate of 0.05. The only immune exposure information available for the cohort was CMV serostatus. In the study, roughly 160 TCR beta chains were listed as associated with cytomegalovirus. The presence/absence analyses assumed that sequencing depth was roughly uniform across donors, and that assumption may not be true. In a later analysis, HLA-associated TCR beta chains were found to be more clonally expanded and to have lower generation probabilities than equally common non-associated chains. Because HLA typing was unavailable for some donors at each locus, only the typed subset was used in association tests. In a later genetic analysis, a missense DCLRE1C variant was associated with V-gene and J-gene trimming of TCR beta chains, and the association was replicated in an independent cohort. The 87-base-pair reads could not distinguish some IMGT-functional V segments, including TRBV6-2 and TRBV6-3, so those segments were excluded. Broadly in line with IMGT annotations, most TCR beta V segments showed up in productive rearrangements about 87% or about 30% of the time in an earlier analysis of several hundred of the donors. Most TCR sequences were seen in very few donors, while some public TCRs were found in many individuals. A further reported finding was that TCR beta sequences accurately predicted the HLA-A and HLA-B alleles for most subjects in the first cohort. Because counts were too low, roughly 18 rarely observed V segments, including chromosome 9 orphons, were left out of the earlier analysis of some 600 of the donors. The authors suggested that the approach could potentially be generalized to other disease states and immunological phenotypes. According to a later genetic analysis, donors in an Asian-associated ancestry cluster had fewer N-insertions in productive TCRs than the roughly 670-donor mean. This cohort had only TCR beta chains sequenced, and the lack of alpha or paired-chain data limited which features could be detected.

V is reduced by 2 bases and J by 7 bases, leaving a spacing of 11 bases between them. Taken from cysteine to phenylalanine, the CDR3 has 14 residues. The retained sequence is limited to the CDR3, 42 bases, with the frame set at the first base. CDR1 and CDR2 (MNHEY, SMNVEV) derive from the germline V gene (reference sequence). Receptor amplification or capture employed the immunoSEQ multiplex PCR assay. For the multiplex PCR, a mixture combining 60 forward primers for TCR Vbeta segments and 13 reverse primers for TCR Jbeta segments was used. A multiplex PCR assay on genomic DNA amplified the CDR3 region of rearranged TCR beta genes. Amplified TCR beta libraries were sequenced as 87-base-pair reads on the Illumina HiSeq System. On the authors' methods: A later analysis counted tens of millions of unique TCR beta chains across the 550 to 750 repertoires, and some 11 million of these chains were shared by at least two donors. Raw reads were error-corrected and collapsed into unique sequences by a nearest-neighbor algorithm in which closely related sequences were merged to remove PCR and sequencing errors. Alignment of CDR3 sequences to IMGT reference sequences was used to assign V, D and J gene segments. For a sequence to be retained, at least a six-nucleotide match to both a V gene segment and a J gene segment was required. A rearrangement was called productive if the CDR3 had no stop codons and remained in frame with V and J, and every other rearrangement was called non-productive. Following IMGT convention, CDR3 was defined as the stretch from the second conserved V-encoded cysteine up to the conserved J-encoded phenylalanine. Sequences without an unambiguous match to a single V gene segment were excluded from the earlier analysis of approximately 600 of the donors. An earlier analysis of fewer than 750 of the donors classified V segments as functional when productive rearrangements were above 56.7% and as segregating when the standard deviation between donors was above 5%. A statistical classification framework was developed to diagnose cytomegalovirus status using the catalog of TCR beta chain sequences. In a later analysis, TCR nucleotide sequences were compared against IMGT/GENE-DB human TR gene sequences so that V and J genes could be assigned. In a later analysis, CDR3 sequences and most-parsimonious VDJ recombination scenarios were assigned using the TCRdist pipeline. A later analysis defined each TCR beta chain by its CDR3 amino acid sequence plus V-gene family, and excluded reads lacking a unique V-gene family. In a later analysis, a few hundred highly shared, low-generation-probability nucleotide sequences were removed to address suspected cross-contamination and a sequencing artifact. In a later analysis, a clonal expansion index was calculated for each public chain from normalized within-repertoire ranks of inferred template counts. Generation probabilities in a later analysis came from a VDJ recombination model fitted to out-of-frame rearrangements, and those results were checked against IGoR. In a later analysis, hypergeometric tests were used to score TCR-TCR, TCR-HLA and TCR-CMV co-occurrence, with a repertoire-size bias correction applied to TCR pairs. False discovery rates were estimated in a later analysis by permuting HLA or CMV assignments 20 times. In a later analysis, co-occurring TCRs were grouped using DBSCAN, with TCRdist sequence similarity added in when clustering inside HLA-allele-positive subsets. For co-occurrence clustering, repertoires with fewer than 30,000 or more than 120,000 public chains were excluded, along with five repertoires with anomalous nucleotide sharing. TCRdb holds this immuneACCESS table with in-frame rearrangements only. Some clones are missing; in checked studies, unresolved V genes explain under half, and the rest has no known cause. Clonal size and the V and J genes are those of that table, whereas D and trimming came from the DNA. The sample table shows approximately 180,000 clones, and almost 85% are seen once. The ten largest clones capture under 5% of the sample.

In total, roughly 670 healthy bone marrow donors made up the cohort. All cohort members were sampled while nominally healthy, although unrecorded immune exposures were likely present. The donor was CMV seropositive and belonged to the group of more than 250 seropositive cohort members. A peripheral blood sample was provided by each donor, and peripheral blood mononuclear cells were used for TCR beta sequencing. Genomic DNA extraction from the blood cell samples was performed with the Qiagen DNeasy Blood Extraction Kit. Comments on this clone: Its specific antigen is unknown. No clone much larger than this one lies a single base away; base qualities are absent.

The material sequenced was PBMCs. The rearrangement joined TRBV27 to TRBJ2-2, with the identity of the D gene unclear. The clonotype was recovered from a girl aged 10-17 years in good health and CMV-seropositive. The sequence in DNA is TGTGCCAGCAGTTTAATAACAAAATTCGGGGAGCTGTTTTTT. Translated, it reads CASSLITKFGELFF.